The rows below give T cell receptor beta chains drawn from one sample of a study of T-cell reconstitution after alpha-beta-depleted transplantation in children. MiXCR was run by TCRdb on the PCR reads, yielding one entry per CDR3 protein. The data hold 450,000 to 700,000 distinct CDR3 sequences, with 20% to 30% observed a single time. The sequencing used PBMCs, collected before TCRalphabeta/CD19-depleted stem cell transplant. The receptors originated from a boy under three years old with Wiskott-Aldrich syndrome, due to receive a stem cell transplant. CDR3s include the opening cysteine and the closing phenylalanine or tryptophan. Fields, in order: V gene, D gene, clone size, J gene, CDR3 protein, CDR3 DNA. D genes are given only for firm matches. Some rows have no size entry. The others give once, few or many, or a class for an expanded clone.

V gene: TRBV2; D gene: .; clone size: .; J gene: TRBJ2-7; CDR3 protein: CASSDTSPQVSRQYF; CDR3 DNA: TGTGCCAGCAGTGATACTAGTCCGCAAGTGAGTAGGCAGTACTTC
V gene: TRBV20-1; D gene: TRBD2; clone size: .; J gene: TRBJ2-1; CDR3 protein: CRTNRAGPDNEQFF; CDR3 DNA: TGCAGAACTAACAGAGCGGGACCGGACAATGAGCAGTTCTTC
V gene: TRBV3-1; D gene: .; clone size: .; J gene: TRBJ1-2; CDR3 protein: CASRPTDSFYGYTF; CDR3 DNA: TGTGCCAGCAGGCCAACGGACAGCTTCTATGGCTACACCTTC
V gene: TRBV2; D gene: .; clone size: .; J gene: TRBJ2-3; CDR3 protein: CAGSVSGGGDTQYF; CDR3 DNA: TGTGCCGGCAGTGTATCCGGGGGCGGTGATACGCAGTATTTT
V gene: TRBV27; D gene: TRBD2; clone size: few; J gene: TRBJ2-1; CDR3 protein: CASGRAGDHNEQFF; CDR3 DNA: TGTGCCAGCGGGAGAGCGGGAGACCACAATGAGCAGTTCTTC
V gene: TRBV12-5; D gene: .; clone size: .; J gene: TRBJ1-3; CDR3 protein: CASRLLATSGNTIYF; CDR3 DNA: TGTGCTAGCCGCCTTTTGGCCACCTCTGGAAACACCATATATTTT
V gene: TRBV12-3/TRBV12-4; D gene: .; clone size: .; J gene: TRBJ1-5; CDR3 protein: CASSTTGNQPQHF; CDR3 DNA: TGTGCCAGCAGCACGACAGGCAATCAGCCCCAGCATTTT
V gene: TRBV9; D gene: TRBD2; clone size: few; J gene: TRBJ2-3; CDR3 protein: CASSVAPGRMGDTQYF; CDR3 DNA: TGTGCCAGCAGCGTAGCGCCCGGGAGGATGGGAGATACGCAGTATTTT
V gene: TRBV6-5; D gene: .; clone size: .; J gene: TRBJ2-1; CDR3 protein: CASSYSGWAPVDEQFF; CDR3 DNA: TGTGCCAGCAGTTATTCTGGTTGGGCACCCGTCGATGAGCAGTTCTTC
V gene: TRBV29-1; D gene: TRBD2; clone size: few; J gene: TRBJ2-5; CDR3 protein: CSGSSGITGETQYF; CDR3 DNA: TGCAGCGGTTCTAGCGGTATAACGGGAGAGACCCAGTACTTC
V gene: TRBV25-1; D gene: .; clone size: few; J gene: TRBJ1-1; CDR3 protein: CASIDGNTEAFF; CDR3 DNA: TGTGCCAGCATCGACGGAAACACTGAAGCTTTCTTT
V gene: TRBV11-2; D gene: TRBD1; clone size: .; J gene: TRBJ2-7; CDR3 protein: CASSPAQTGLAQYF; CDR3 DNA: TGTGCCAGCAGCCCCGCCCAGACAGGGCTGGCGCAGTACTTC
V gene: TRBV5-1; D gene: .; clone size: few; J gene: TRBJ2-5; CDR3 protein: CASSSRDSEGLPETQYF; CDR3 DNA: TGCGCCAGCAGCTCAAGGGACTCCGAGGGCTTGCCAGAGACCCAGTACTTC
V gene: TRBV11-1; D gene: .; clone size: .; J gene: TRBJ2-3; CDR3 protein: CASSPALYPVRASTDTQYF; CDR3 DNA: TGTGCCAGCAGCCCCGCCCTGTATCCGGTACGAGCTAGCACAGATACGCAGTATTTT
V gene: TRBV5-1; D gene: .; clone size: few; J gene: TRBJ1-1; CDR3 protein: CASSRTEDTEAFF; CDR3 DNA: TGCGCCAGCAGTCGGACTGAGGACACTGAAGCTTTCTTT
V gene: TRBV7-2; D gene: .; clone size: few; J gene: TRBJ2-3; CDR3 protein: CASSLRVRTQYF; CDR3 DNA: TGTGCCAGCAGCTTAAGGGTTAGAACGCAGTATTTT
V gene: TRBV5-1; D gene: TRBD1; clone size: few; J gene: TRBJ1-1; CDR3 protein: CASSFGTGGTEAFF; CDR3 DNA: TGCGCCAGCAGTTTCGGGACAGGGGGAACTGAAGCTTTCTTT
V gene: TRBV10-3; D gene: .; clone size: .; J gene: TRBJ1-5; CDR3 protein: CAIRRGEEQPQHF; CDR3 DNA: TGTGCCATCAGACGAGGGGAGGAACAGCCCCAGCATTTT
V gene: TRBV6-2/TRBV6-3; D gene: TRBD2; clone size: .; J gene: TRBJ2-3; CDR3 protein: CASSDPLGLAGTTDTQYF; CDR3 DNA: TGTGCCAGCAGTGACCCACTAGGACTAGCGGGCACCACAGATACGCAGTATTTT
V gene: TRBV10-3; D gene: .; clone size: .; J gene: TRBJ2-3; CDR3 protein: CAIRSNGGGGDTQYF; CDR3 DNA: TGTGCCATCAGGTCGAATGGGGGCGGAGGAGATACGCAGTATTTT
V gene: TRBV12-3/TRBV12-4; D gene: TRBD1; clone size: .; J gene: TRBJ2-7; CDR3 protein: CASSLRGRQGAHEQYF; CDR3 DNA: TGTGCCAGCAGTTTAAGGGGGAGACAGGGGGCCCACGAGCAGTACTTC
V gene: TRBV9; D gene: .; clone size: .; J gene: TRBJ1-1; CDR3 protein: CASSALSGSGAEAFF; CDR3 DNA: TGTGCCAGCAGCGCCCTATCAGGGAGTGGCGCTGAAGCTTTCTTT
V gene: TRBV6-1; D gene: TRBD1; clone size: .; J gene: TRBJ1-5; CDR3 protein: CASADRGGNQPQHF; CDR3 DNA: TGTGCCAGCGCCGACAGGGGAGGCAATCAGCCCCAGCATTTT
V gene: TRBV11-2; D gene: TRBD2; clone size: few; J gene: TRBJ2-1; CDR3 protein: CASSLLTSGGQQFF; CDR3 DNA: TGTGCCAGCAGCTTATTGACTAGCGGGGGTCAGCAGTTCTTC
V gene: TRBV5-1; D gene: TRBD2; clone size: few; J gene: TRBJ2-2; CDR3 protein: CASSLVLAGGPYDTGELFF; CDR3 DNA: TGCGCCAGCAGCTTGGTGCTAGCGGGAGGGCCATATGACACCGGGGAGCTGTTTTTT
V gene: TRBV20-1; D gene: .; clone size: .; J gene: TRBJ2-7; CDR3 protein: CSASQAPRSSYEQYF; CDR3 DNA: TGCAGTGCTTCGCAGGCTCCACGTTCCTCCTACGAGCAGTACTTC
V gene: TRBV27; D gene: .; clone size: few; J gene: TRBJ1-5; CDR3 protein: CASSLRRRVSQPQHF; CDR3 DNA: TGTGCCAGCAGTTTACGCCGCAGGGTGAGTCAGCCCCAGCATTTT
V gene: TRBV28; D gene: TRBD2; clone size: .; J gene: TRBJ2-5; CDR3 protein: CASSSRLAGGGDETQYF; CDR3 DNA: TGTGCCAGCAGTTCACGACTAGCGGGAGGTGGGGACGAGACCCAGTACTTC
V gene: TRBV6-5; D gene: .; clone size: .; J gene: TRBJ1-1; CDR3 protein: CASSYSFLTEVTEAFF; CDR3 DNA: TGTGCCAGCAGTTACTCGTTTTTAACAGAGGTAACTGAAGCTTTCTTT
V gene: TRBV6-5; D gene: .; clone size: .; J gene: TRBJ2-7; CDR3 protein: CASSYKPGGEQYF; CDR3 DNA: TGTGCCAGCAGTTACAAACCCGGAGGGGAGCAGTACTTC
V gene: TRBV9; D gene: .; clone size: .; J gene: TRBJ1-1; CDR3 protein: CASSVGPGVNTEAFF; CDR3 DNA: TGTGCCAGCAGCGTAGGCCCGGGGGTGAACACTGAAGCTTTCTTT
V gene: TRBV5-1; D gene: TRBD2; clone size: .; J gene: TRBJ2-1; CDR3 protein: CASSLGGRSLYNEQFF; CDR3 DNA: TGCGCCAGCAGCTTAGGCGGGAGGTCTTTGTACAATGAGCAGTTCTTC
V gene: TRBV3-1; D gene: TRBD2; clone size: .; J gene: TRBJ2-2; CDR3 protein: CASSTELAGGPSDTGELFF; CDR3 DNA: TGTGCCAGCAGCACCGAACTAGCGGGAGGGCCCTCGGACACCGGGGAGCTGTTTTTT
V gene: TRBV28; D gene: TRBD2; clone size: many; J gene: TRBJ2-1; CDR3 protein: CASSRLAGVNEQFF; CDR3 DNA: TGTGCCAGCAGCCGTCTAGCGGGAGTTAATGAGCAGTTCTTC
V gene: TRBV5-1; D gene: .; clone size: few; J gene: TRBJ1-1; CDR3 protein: CASSLSGLGTEAFF; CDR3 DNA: TGCGCCAGCAGCTTGTCGGGACTGGGCACTGAAGCTTTCTTT
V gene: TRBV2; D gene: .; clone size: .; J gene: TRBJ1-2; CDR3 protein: CASRSGQTYGYTF; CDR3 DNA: TGTGCCAGCAGGTCGGGGCAGACTTATGGCTACACCTTC
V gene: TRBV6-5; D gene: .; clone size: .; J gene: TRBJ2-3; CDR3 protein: CASSYLFKIFPSPDTQYF; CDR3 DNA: TGTGCCAGCAGTTACCTTTTCAAGATTTTTCCCTCCCCAGATACGCAGTATTTT
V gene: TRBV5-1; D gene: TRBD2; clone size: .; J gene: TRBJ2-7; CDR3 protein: CASSTGTSGNPYEQYF; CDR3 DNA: TGCGCCAGCAGCACCGGGACTAGCGGGAACCCCTACGAGCAGTACTTC
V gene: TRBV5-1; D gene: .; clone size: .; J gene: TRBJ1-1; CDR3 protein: CASSLRQANTEAFF; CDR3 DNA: TGCGCCAGCAGCTTGAGACAGGCTAACACTGAAGCTTTCTTT
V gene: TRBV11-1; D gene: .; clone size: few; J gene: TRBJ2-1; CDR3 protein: CASSSRWAASNEQFF; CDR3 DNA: TGTGCCAGCAGCTCCAGGTGGGCCGCCTCCAATGAGCAGTTCTTC
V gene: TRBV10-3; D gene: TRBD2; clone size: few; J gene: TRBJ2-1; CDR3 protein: CAISDSLAGADEQFF; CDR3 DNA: TGTGCCATCAGTGATTCGTTAGCGGGAGCAGATGAGCAGTTCTTC
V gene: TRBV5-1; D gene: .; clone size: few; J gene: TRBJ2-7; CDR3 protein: CASRRPVFEEQYF; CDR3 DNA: TGCGCCAGTAGAAGGCCCGTATTTGAGGAGCAGTACTTC
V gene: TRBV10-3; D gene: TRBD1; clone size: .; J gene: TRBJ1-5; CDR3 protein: CAISGNRDRATGVQHF; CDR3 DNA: TGTGCCATCAGTGGGAATCGGGACAGGGCTACTGGAGTCCAGCATTTT
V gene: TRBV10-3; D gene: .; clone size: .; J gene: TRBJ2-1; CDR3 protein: CAIKSQLSYNEQFF; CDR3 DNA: TGTGCCATCAAATCCCAGCTATCCTACAATGAGCAGTTCTTC
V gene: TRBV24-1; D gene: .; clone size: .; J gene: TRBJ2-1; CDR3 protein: CATSATGNRISYNEQFF; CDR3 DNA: TGTGCCACCAGTGCTACCGGCAACAGAATCTCCTACAATGAGCAGTTCTTC
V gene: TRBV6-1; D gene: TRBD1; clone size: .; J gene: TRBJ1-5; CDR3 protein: CASRRDRGDQPQHF; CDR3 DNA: TGTGCCAGCAGGAGAGACAGGGGAGATCAGCCCCAGCATTTT
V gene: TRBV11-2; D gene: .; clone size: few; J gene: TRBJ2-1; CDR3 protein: CASSLENLNNEQFF; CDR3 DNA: TGTGCCAGCAGCTTAGAAAACCTGAACAATGAGCAGTTCTTC
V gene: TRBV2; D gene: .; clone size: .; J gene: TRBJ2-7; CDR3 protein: CASSEALLTYEQYF; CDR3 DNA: TGTGCCAGCAGTGAAGCGCTTCTTACCTACGAGCAGTACTTC
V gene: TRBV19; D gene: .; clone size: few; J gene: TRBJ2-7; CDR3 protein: CASSAVEGPSEQYF; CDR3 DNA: TGTGCCAGTAGTGCCGTCGAGGGACCCTCCGAGCAGTACTTC
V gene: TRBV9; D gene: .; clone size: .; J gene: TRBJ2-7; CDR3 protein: CASSVGDKSSYEQYF; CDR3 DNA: TGTGCCAGCAGCGTTGGGGACAAAAGCTCCTACGAGCAGTACTTC
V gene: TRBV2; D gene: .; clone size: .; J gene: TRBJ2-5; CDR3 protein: CASSGQTQETQYF; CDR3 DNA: TGTGCCAGCAGTGGTCAGACCCAAGAGACCCAGTACTTC
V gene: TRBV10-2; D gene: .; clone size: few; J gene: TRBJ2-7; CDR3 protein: CASSPLRASEGGEQYF; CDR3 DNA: TGCGCCAGCAGCCCCCTTCGGGCGTCCGAGGGGGGGGAGCAGTACTTC
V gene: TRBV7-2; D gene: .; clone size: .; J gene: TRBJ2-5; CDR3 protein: CASSSWGRETQYF; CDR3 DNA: TGTGCCAGCAGCTCTTGGGGGAGGGAGACCCAGTACTTC
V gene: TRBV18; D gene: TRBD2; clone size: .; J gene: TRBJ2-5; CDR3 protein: CASLPTSGGTQYF; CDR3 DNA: TGTGCCAGCTTACCTACTAGCGGTGGGACCCAGTACTTC
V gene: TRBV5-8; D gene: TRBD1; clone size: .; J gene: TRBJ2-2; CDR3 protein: CASSTGTGPNRGTGELFF; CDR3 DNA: TGTGCCAGCAGCACCGGGACAGGGCCTAATAGGGGCACCGGGGAGCTGTTTTTT